These 31 T cell receptor beta chains were sequenced from one sample in a study of early T cells in non-severe SARS-CoV-2 infection. TCRdb re-called the 5' RACE reads through MiXCR, storing one row per CDR3 protein. The sample carries more than 55,000 distinct CDR3 sequences, approximately 13% recorded once. Material: whole blood. Receptor source: an adult who was a healthcare worker with PCR-confirmed SARS-CoV-2 infection or an uninfected control (not recorded which).

The V gene is TRBV4-2, the J gene TRBJ2-1; 14 bases fit TRBD2. CDR1 and CDR2 (germline): LGHNA, YNFKEQ. CDR3 length equals 20 residues. With V trimmed by 3 bases and J by 0 bases, 10 bases remained unmatched. CDR3: CASSHHMGLAGVSSYNEQFF. The CDR3 DNA is TGTGCCAGCAGCCATCATATGGGACTAGCGGGAGTTAGCTCCTACAATGAGCAGTTCTTC.

V usage is TRBV20-1 and J usage is TRBJ1-1; TRBD1 is a possible D gene (5 bases). CDR1 DFQATT and CDR2 SNEGSKA come from the germline V gene (reference sequence). CDR3 size: 11 residues. CDR3 nucleotide sequence: TGCAGCTACAGGCGGAACACTGAAGCTTTCTTT. Protein: CSYRRNTEAFF.

This clonotype was seen repeatedly, ten times or more. The genes are TRBV20-1 and TRBJ1-1; TRBD1 might be the D (5 bases). The CDR3 is 13 amino acids. The V gene's germline CDR1 is DFQATT and CDR2 SNEGSKA (reference sequence). Trimming left V 0 bases short and J 8 bases short, with 13 bases between. This chain's CDR3 is CSARDWGGQEAFF. CDR3 DNA sequence: TGCAGTGCTAGAGATTGGGGGGGTCAGGAAGCTTTCTTT.

This clonotype appeared many times. The chain carries TRBV5-6 and TRBJ2-1; D possibly uses TRBD1 or TRBD2 (6 bases each). This CDR3 spans 13 amino acids. CDR1 and CDR2 (germline): SGHDT, YYEEEE. V lost 5 bases, J lost 5 bases, and 11 bases lay in between. DNA of the CDR3: TGTGCCAGCAGTCGGGGGCGGGACAATGAGCAGTTCTTC. This translates into CASSRGRDNEQFF.

The chain has TRBV12-3 or TRBV12-4 and TRBJ1-5, with TRBD1 matching over 8 bases. The CDR3 consists of 13 residues. V shed 6 bases and J 9 bases; nucleotides not matched to a gene: 7. The CDR3 DNA reads TGTGCCAGCAGACAAGACAGGGGCTCGCCCCAGCATTTT. Translation: CASRQDRGSPQHF.

This clonotype was seen ten or more times. The chain combines TRBV6-2 or TRBV6-3 with TRBJ2-7; TRBD2 agrees at 8 bases. The CDR3 runs to 16 residues. Trimming took 0 bases from V and 2 from J; bases not matched to a gene: 6. CDR1 and CDR2 (germline): MNHEY, SVGEGT. CDR3 amino acids: CASSYSPGLGAYEQYF. As DNA, the CDR3 is TGTGCCAGCAGTTACTCCCCGGGACTAGGGGCCTACGAGCAGTACTTC.

This clonotype was seen many times. V is TRBV10-3 and J is TRBJ2-1; 7 bases map to TRBD1. V lost 6 bases and J lost 1; bases outside the gene matches: 9. The CDR3 loop spans 16 amino acids. Germline V gene sequence: CDR1 ENHRY, CDR2 SYGVKD. The CDR3 DNA reads TGTGCCATCAGGCCGGGACAGACACTTTCCTACAATGAGCAGTTCTTC. This codes for CAIRPGQTLSYNEQFF.

This sequence joins TRBV28 and TRBJ1-2, with D possibly matching TRBD1 (6 bases). The CDR3 runs 13 residues. CDR1 MDHEN and CDR2 SYDVKM come from the germline V gene. V was shortened by 6 bases and J by 4 bases, with 12 bases between the two germline ends. Written as DNA, the CDR3 is TGTGCCAGCAGACCCGGACAGACCTATGGCTACACCTTC. It translates to CASRPGQTYGYTF.

This clonotype appeared a few times. The chain employs TRBV4-3 and TRBJ2-3, with 8 bases that match TRBD2. Germline loops: CDR1 LGHNA, CDR2 YSLEER. CDR3 length equals 14 residues. V dropped 10 bases and J dropped 1; count of bases not matched to a gene: 7. The CDR3 loop reads CATSRGGGTDTQYF. The CDR3 DNA reads TGCGCCACCTCCCGGGGGGGTGGCACAGATACGCAGTATTTT.

This clonotype has ten or more counts. The rearrangement uses TRBV2 and TRBJ2-3; 7 nucleotides line up with TRBD2. Germline assignment: CDR1 SNHLY and CDR2 FYNNEI. This CDR3 comprises 16 residues. V gave up 2 bases and J gave up 6 bases; unmatched junction bases: 11. The CDR3 region is CASSEWGGTQGDTQYF. The DNA for the CDR3 is TGTGCCAGCAGTGAATGGGGGGGAACCCAAGGGGATACGCAGTATTTT.

This clonotype was observed many times. The CDR3 DNA is TGTGCCAGCAGCTCTAGACAGGTCCATATCCGCAATGAGCAGTTCTTC. It encodes CASSSRQVHIRNEQFF. The V and J genes are TRBV5-4 and TRBJ2-1; D possibly corresponds to TRBD1 (6 bases). V gave up 3 bases and J gave up 6 bases, with 19 bases separating them. This CDR3 is 16 amino acids long. The germline V gene encodes CDR1 SGHNT and CDR2 YYREEE (reference sequence).

This clonotype came up many times. This rearrangement joins TRBV28 to TRBJ1-2, with 10 bases that match TRBD1. J was trimmed by 7 bases and V by 5 bases; bases with no gene match: 7. Germline CDR1 MDHEN, CDR2 SYDVKM. The CDR3 length is 14 residues. This CDR3 reads CASSQDRGLVGYTF. The CDR3 DNA sequence: TGTGCCAGCAGTCAAGACAGGGGGCTAGTTGGCTACACCTTC.

This clonotype showed up many times. The V gene is TRBV4-3, the J gene TRBJ2-1, with TRBD1 matching over 9 bases. The length of the CDR3 is 14 residues. The germline gives CDR1 LGHNA, CDR2 YSLEER. Trimming cost V 2 bases and J 6 bases; bases outside gene matches: 2. CDR3 in amino acids: CASSQKGQGNEQFF. CDR3 coding DNA: TGCGCCAGCAGCCAAAAGGGACAGGGCAATGAGCAGTTCTTC.

The rearrangement uses TRBV20-1 and TRBJ2-7; 8 bases are shared with TRBD2. With 3 bases clipped from V and 7 bases from J, the junction kept 5 bases outside the gene matches. Per germline, CDR1 DFQATT and CDR2 SNEGSKA (reference sequence). The length of the CDR3 is 12 residues. The CDR3 here is CSASLASGEQYF. CDR3 bases: TGCAGTGCTAGCCTGGCTAGCGGGGAGCAGTACTTC.

The J gene is TRBJ1-2, the V gene TRBV11-2; D unresolved. Germline lookup yields CDR1 SGHAT and CDR2 FQNNGV. The V and J ends lost 1 base and 0 bases respectively, with 12 bases between them. The CDR3 is made up of 16 amino acids. CDR3 amino acids: CASSLGTAPANYGYTF. DNA for the CDR3: TGTGCCAGCAGCTTAGGTACGGCACCTGCTAACTATGGCTACACCTTC.

This clonotype came up many times. The chain carries TRBV10-3 and TRBJ2-1; 9 bases are shared with TRBD1. With 4 bases clipped from V and 7 bases from J, the junction kept 8 bases outside the gene matches. Germline-derived CDR1 and CDR2 are ENHRY and SYGVKD. The CDR3 consists of 15 residues. The CDR3 protein is CAISAGQGIGNEQFF. The CDR3 coding sequence is TGTGCCATCAGTGCGGGACAGGGCATAGGAAATGAGCAGTTCTTC.

This clonotype has a count of ten or more. V and J are TRBV20-1 and TRBJ1-2, with D maybe TRBD1 (6 bases). Germline V gene sequence: CDR1 DFQATT, CDR2 SNEGSKA (reference sequence). This CDR3 is built from 13 residues. The V end lost 1 base, the J end lost 2 bases, and 8 bases lay between the germline ends. The CDR3 DNA follows: TGCAGTGCTAGAGGCCAGGGGAACTATGGCTACACCTTC. It specifies CSARGQGNYGYTF.

This clonotype occurred many times. The genes are TRBV10-3 and TRBJ2-3; D remains unclear. V gave up 7 bases and J gave up 4 bases, with 9 bases separating them. There are 12 residues in the CDR3. Looked up from germline, CDR1 is ENHRY and CDR2 is SYGVKD. The CDR3: CAIKTLSDTQYF. In nucleotides, the CDR3 is TGTGCCATCAAGACGTTGTCAGATACGCAGTATTTT.

The table lists this clonotype with a few counts. The chain employs TRBV4-3 and TRBJ2-1, with D perhaps TRBD1 (6 bases). Germline CDR1 is LGHNA and CDR2 is YSLEER. Trimming removed 4 bases from V and 4 bases from J, with 20 bases in between. This CDR3 is built from 17 residues. DNA for the CDR3: TGCGCCAGCAGCCGAGACCTTTGGGGACAAGATTACAATGAGCAGTTCTTC. Protein product: CASSRDLWGQDYNEQFF.

This clonotype was seen a handful of times. Here the CDR3 reads CASSLVAGGRTDTQYF. The CDR3, as DNA: TGTGCCAGCAGCTTAGTTGCGGGGGGCCGCACAGATACGCAGTATTTT. V usage is TRBV7-2 and J usage is TRBJ2-3, with 8 bases aligning to TRBD2. The CDR3 contains 16 residues. Looked up from germline, CDR1 is SGHTA and CDR2 is FQGNSA. The junction had 4 bases not matched to a gene; V was cut back by 1 base and J by 1 base.

This clonotype showed up just a few times. The chain has TRBV3-1 and TRBJ2-3; D remains ambiguous. CDR1 is LGHDT, CDR2 YNNKEL, per germline (reference sequence). V lost 4 bases, J lost 6 bases, and 14 bases lay in between. This CDR3 is 14 amino acids long. The CDR3 DNA reads TGTGCCAGCAGCCTTAATGGAGATGCGGATACGCAGTATTTT. Its protein is CASSLNGDADTQYF.

CDR3 sequence (DNA): TGTGCCAGCAGCTTGGCTGGAGCGGGAGGGACAGATACGCAGTATTTT. It specifies CASSLAGAGGTDTQYF. This chain connects TRBV5-4 to TRBJ2-3; TRBD2 agrees at 10 bases. The CDR3 is 16 residues long. V lost 0 bases to trimming and J lost 3 bases; unmatched junction nucleotides: 4. CDR1 and CDR2 (germline): SGHNT, YYREEE (reference sequence).

This clonotype was observed once. J is TRBJ2-2 and V is TRBV28, with 7 bases matching TRBD2. The CDR3 has 16 amino acids. Germline assignment: CDR1 MDHEN and CDR2 SYDVKM. Losses at the gene ends were 6 bases for V and 4 bases for J; bases not matched to a gene: 11. DNA of the CDR3: TGTGCCAGCAGATCCCCGGCAGCGGGATTCACCGGGGAGCTGTTTTTT. Translating gives CASRSPAAGFTGELFF.

This clonotype was detected a few times. This chain connects TRBV12-5 to TRBJ1-1; D gene uncertain. V lost 3 bases and J lost 2, with 10 bases in between. The CDR3 runs 14 residues. CDR1 and CDR2 from the germline V gene are LGHNT and FRNRAP. In DNA, the CDR3 is TGTGCTAGTGGTTTCGTCTCTGTTAACACTGAAGCTTTCTTT. Translation gives CASGFVSVNTEAFF.

This clonotype was detected many times. The V call is TRBV28, the J call TRBJ1-2, with a tentative D call TRBD1 (6 bases). There are 13 residues in the CDR3. The V gene's germline CDR1 is MDHEN and CDR2 SYDVKM. The V gene lost 5 bases and the J gene lost 4 bases, with 11 bases spanning the gap. CDR3 loop: CASSPQDSYGYTF. The DNA for the CDR3 is TGTGCCAGCAGTCCACAGGACAGCTATGGCTACACCTTC.

This clonotype was counted many times. The rearrangement links TRBV20-1 to TRBJ2-1, with 7 positions matching TRBD1. With V trimmed by 0 bases and J by 9 bases, 8 bases remained unmatched. Germline V gene lookup returns CDR1 DFQATT and CDR2 SNEGSKA (reference sequence). The CDR3 length is 14 residues. CDR3 amino acids: CSAREIGRDSEQFF. For the CDR3, the DNA is TGCAGTGCTAGAGAGATTGGCAGGGACAGTGAGCAGTTCTTC.

The V call is TRBV7-6, the J call TRBJ2-2, with 10 bases lining up with TRBD2. The CDR3 length is 17 residues. Germline loops: CDR1 SGHVS, CDR2 FNYEAQ. V lost 5 bases to trimming and J lost 3 bases; unmatched junction nucleotides: 9. As DNA, the CDR3 is TGTGCCAGCAGCCCGAGAGCGGGAGGGCCCGACACCGGGGAGCTGTTTTTT. Its translation: CASSPRAGGPDTGELFF. Looking up the rest from reference TRBV7-6 and TRBJ2-2 gives the full variable domain: GAGVSQSPRYKVTKRGQDVALRCDPISGHVSLYWYRQALGQGPEFLTYFNYEAQQDKSGLPNDRFSAERPEGSISTLTIQRTEQRDSAMYRCASSPRAGGPDTGELFFGEGSRLTVL.

This clonotype has only a few counts. V and J are TRBV5-4 and TRBJ2-2; 8 bases match TRBD2. Germline V gene sequence: CDR1 SGHNT, CDR2 YYREEE (reference sequence). This CDR3 is 16 amino acids long. V lost 4 bases to trimming and J lost 5 bases; unmatched junction nucleotides: 10. The CDR3 DNA reads TGTGCCAGCAGCGAAGGTTCCAGCGGGAGAACCGGGGAGCTGTTTTTT. It encodes CASSEGSSGRTGELFF.

This clonotype was recorded many times. The CDR3 is CASSPGFRAATYNEQFF. The CDR3 region has the DNA TGTGCCAGCAGTCCCGGATTTAGGGCCGCAACCTACAATGAGCAGTTCTTC. This chain uses TRBV14 with TRBJ2-1; D call uncertain. CDR3 size: 17 residues. Trimming cost V 6 bases and J 2 bases, with 20 bases left between them. CDR1 and CDR2 from the germline V gene are SGHDN and FVKESK.

This clonotype was recorded a few times. The chain carries TRBV29-1 and TRBJ2-1, with TRBD2 identical over 9 bases. There are 14 residues in the CDR3. V dropped 6 bases and J dropped 7; count of bases not matched to a gene: 10. Per germline, CDR1 SQVTM and CDR2 ANQGSEA. This chain's CDR3 is CSVRGTSLRNEQFF. CDR3 bases: TGCAGCGTGAGGGGGACTAGCCTTCGGAATGAGCAGTTCTTC.

This clonotype has at least ten counts. This chain uses TRBV18 with TRBJ1-1, with a weak D call TRBD1 (5 bases). With 5 bases removed from V and 5 bases from J, the gap between germline ends came to 12 bases. Germline values: CDR1 KGHSH, CDR2 LQKENI. CDR3 length: 13 amino acids. CDR3 sequence reads: CASSDSRQTEAFF. The CDR3 DNA follows: TGTGCCAGCTCAGACAGTAGGCAAACTGAAGCTTTCTTT.